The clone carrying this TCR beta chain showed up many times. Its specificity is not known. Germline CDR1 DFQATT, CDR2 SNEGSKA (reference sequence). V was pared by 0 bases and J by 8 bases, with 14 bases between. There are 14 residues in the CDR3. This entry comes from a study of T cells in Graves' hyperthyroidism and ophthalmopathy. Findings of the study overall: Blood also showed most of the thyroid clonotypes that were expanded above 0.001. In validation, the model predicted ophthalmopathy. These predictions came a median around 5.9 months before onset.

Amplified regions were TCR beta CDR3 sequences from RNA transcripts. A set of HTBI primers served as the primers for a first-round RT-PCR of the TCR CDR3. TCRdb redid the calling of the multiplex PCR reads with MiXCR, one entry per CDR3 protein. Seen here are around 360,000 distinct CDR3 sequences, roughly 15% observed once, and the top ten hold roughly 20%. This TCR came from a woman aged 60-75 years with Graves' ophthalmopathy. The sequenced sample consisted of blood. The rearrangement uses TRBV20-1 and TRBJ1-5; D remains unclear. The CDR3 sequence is CSARDLGKGKPQHF. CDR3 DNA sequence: TGCAGTGCTAGAGATTTGGGAAAAGGGAAGCCCCAGCATTTT.